This entry describes one TCR beta chain. The record originates from a study of blood T cell repertoires in COVID-19. Per the original data handling: Using reference gene primer amplification, nucleated cell counts were estimated. Profiled with immunoSEQ multiplex PCR; TCRdb holds only in-frame clones, not every one. V, J and clone size derive from that table, while D and trimming were established from the DNA sequence. The data hold around 180,000 clones, with 84% observed a single time. The CDR3 length is 11 residues. The germline CDR1 and CDR2 sequences are MNHEY and SVGEGT. The ends lost 4 bases at V and 10 bases at J; junction bases unmatched: 3. In terms of age and location, participants ranged from roughly 18 to 100 years and lived in approximately 24 US areas. Cohorts were assigned according to the clinical history that participants reported. The recovered donors of Cohort 3 showed two negative PCRs, clearance, or symptom resolution.

The sequence was obtained from a man aged 50 or older who had recovered from COVID-19. This chain uses TRBV6-2 or TRBV6-3 with TRBJ2-5; 7 bases agree with TRBD2. Sequenced input: PBMCs or T cells enriched from blood (not recorded which). CDR3 amino acids: CASSLGGGQYF. CDR3 coding DNA: TGTGCCAGCAGTTTGGGCGGGGGCCAGTACTTC.